The subject of this entry is one TCR beta chain. The record originates from a study of cytomegalovirus exposure and HLA in healthy donors. Primers: 60 Vbeta forward and 13 Jbeta reverse. Profiled with immunoSEQ multiplex PCR; TCRdb holds only in-frame clones, not every one. The listing records roughly 120,000 clones. The clonotype originates from a young man in good health and CMV-seronegative. Sample: PBMCs.

As DNA, the CDR3 is TGTGCCAGCAGCCGACTAGCTACGAACACCGGGGAGCTGTTTTTT. Amino acid sequence: CASSRLATNTGELFF. J is TRBJ2-2 and V is TRBV7-3; 7 bases map to TRBD2. This CDR3 comprises 15 residues. V lost 5 bases to trimming and J lost 0 bases; unmatched junction nucleotides: 3. CDR1 is SGHTA, CDR2 FQGTGA, per germline.